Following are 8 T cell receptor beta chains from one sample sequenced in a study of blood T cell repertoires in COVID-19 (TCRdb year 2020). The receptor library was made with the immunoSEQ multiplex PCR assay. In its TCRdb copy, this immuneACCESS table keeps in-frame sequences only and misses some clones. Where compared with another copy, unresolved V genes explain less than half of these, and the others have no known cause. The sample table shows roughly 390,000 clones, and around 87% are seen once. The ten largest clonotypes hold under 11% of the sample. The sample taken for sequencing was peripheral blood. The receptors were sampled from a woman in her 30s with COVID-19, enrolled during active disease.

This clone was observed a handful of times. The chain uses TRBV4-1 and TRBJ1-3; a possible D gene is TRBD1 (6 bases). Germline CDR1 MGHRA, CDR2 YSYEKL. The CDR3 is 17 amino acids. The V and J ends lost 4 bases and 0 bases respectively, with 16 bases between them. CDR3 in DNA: TGCGCCAGCAGCCCCTACAGTGGGGGCGCCTCTGGAAACACCATATATTTT. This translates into CASSPYSGGASGNTIYF.

The CDR3 nucleotides read TGTGCCAGCACCGACTTAAGACTCAATGAGCAGTTCTTC. Encoded protein: CASTDLRLNEQFF. The chain carries TRBV2 and TRBJ2-1; D ambiguous. Germline-derived CDR1 and CDR2 are SNHLY and FYNNEI. The ends were cut back, 7 bases at V and 6 bases at J, with 13 bases in the middle. The CDR3 runs to 13 residues. Supplemented by reference TRBV2 and TRBJ2-1, the full variable domain reads EPEVTQTPSHQVTQMGQEVILRCVPISNHLYFYWYRQILGQKVEFLVSFYNNEISEKSEIFDDQFSVERPDGSNFTLKIRSTKLEDSAMYFCASTDLRLNEQFFGPGTRLTVL.

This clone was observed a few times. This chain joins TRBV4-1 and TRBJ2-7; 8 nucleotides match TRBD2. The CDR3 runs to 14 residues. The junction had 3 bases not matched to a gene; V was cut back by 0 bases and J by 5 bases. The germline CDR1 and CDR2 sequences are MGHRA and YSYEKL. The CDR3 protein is CASSQDAAGDEQYF. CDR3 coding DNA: TGCGCCAGCAGCCAAGATGCAGCGGGGGACGAGCAGTACTTC.

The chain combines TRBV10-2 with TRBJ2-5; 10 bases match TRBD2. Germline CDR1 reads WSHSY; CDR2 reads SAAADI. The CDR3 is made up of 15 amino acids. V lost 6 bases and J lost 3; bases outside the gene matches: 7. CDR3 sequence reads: CASSSVLAGEETQYF. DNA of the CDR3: TGCGCCAGCAGCTCCGTTCTAGCGGGAGAAGAGACCCAGTACTTC.

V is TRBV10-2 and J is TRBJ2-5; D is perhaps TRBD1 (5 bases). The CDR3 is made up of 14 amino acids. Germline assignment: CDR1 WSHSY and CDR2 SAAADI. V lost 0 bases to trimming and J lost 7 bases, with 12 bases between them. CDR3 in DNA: TGCGCCAGCAGTGAGTCGAGCAGGGTCGGGACCCAGTACTTC. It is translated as CASSESSRVGTQYF.

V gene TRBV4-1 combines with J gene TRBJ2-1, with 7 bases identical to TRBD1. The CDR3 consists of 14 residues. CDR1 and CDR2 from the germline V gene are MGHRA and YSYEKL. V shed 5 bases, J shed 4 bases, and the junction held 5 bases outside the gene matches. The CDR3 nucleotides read TGCGCCAGCAGCTCCCGGGACAGATACAATGAGCAGTTCTTC. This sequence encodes CASSSRDRYNEQFF.

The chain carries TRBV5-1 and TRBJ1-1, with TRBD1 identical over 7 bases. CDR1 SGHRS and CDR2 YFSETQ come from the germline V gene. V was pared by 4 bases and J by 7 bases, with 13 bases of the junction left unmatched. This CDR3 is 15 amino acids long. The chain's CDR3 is CASSPIVEGAGEAFF. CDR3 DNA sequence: TGCGCCAGCAGCCCCATTGTTGAGGGGGCGGGTGAAGCTTTCTTT.

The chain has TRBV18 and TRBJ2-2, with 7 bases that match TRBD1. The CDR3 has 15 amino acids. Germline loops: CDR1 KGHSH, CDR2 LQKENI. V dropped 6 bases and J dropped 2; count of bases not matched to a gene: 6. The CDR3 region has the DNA TGTGCCAGCTCCCGGGACAGCGCAAACACCGGGGAGCTGTTTTTT. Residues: CASSRDSANTGELFF.